The rows below give T cell receptor beta chains drawn from one sample of a study of PD-L1 blockade in urothelial cancer. Produced via immunoSEQ multiplex PCR; TCRdb's table is partial and in-frame only. The profile shows about 53,000 clones, around nine tenths of them singletons. Here the sequenced sample was PBMCs, taken around atezolizumab (anti-PD-L1) treatment. Receptor source: a woman in her sixties with urothelial cancer. Both conserved end residues are part of each CDR3. A D gene is named only where the DNA matches it firmly. Expanded clones are given a class, and other clones once, few, many or no size at all.

CDR3 length	V gene	J gene	clone size	D gene	CDR3 protein	CDR3 DNA
14	TRBV2	TRBJ2-5	-	-	CASSETGAGETQYF	TGTGCCAGCAGTGAGACTGGGGCGGGGGAGACCCAGTACTTC
13	TRBV9	TRBJ2-1	-	-	CASSVDRYNEQFF	TGTGCCAGCAGCGTCGACAGGTACAATGAGCAGTTCTTC
14	TRBV7-2	TRBJ2-5	-	TRBD1	CASSRGQGAETQYF	TGTGCCAGCAGCCGAGGACAGGGGGCAGAGACCCAGTACTTC
15	TRBV4-3	TRBJ2-1	-	-	CASSQDRRVYNEQFF	TGCGCCAGCAGCCAAGATCGCAGGGTTTACAATGAGCAGTTCTTC
13	TRBV10-2	TRBJ2-7	-	-	CASRGTYAYEQYF	TGCGCCAGTAGGGGGACGTATGCCTACGAGCAGTACTTC
14	TRBV19	TRBJ2-5	-	-	CASSTSGFQETQYF	TGTGCCAGTAGTACCTCCGGGTTCCAAGAGACCCAGTACTTC
15	TRBV5-6	TRBJ1-2	-	-	CASSHTRGEYYGYTF	TGTGCCAGCAGCCATACGCGGGGCGAATACTATGGCTACACCTTC
17	TRBV15	TRBJ2-7	-	TRBD2	CATSRDPRERGPGEQYF	TGTGCCACCAGCAGAGACCCCCGGGAGCGGGGGCCGGGAGAGCAGTACTTC
15	TRBV6-5	TRBJ1-2	-	-	CASSYYSTGAYGYTF	TGTGCCAGCAGTTACTATTCGACAGGCGCCTATGGCTACACCTTC
18	TRBV23-1	TRBJ2-1	-	-	CASRKAQRERVGCNEQFF	TGCGCCAGCAGGAAGGCCCAGAGAGAGCGGGTGGGGTGCAATGAGCAGTTCTTC
14	TRBV10-3	TRBJ2-1	-	TRBD2	CAIRDSGGAGEQFF	TGTGCCATCAGGGATAGCGGGGGGGCGGGTGAGCAGTTCTTC
15	TRBV19	TRBJ2-2	-	TRBD2	CASVGLAGRRGELFF	TGTGCCAGTGTTGGACTAGCGGGCCGAAGGGGGGAGCTGTTTTTT
14	TRBV11-2	TRBJ1-1	-	TRBD1	CASSKGTANTEAFF	TGTGCCAGCAGCAAGGGGACAGCGAACACTGAAGCTTTCTTT
14	TRBV4-3	TRBJ2-7	-	TRBD2	CASSQGTGTTEQYF	TGCGCCAGCAGCCAAGGAACGGGGACTACCGAGCAGTACTTC
16	TRBV5-1	TRBJ1-2	once	TRBD1	CASSLEVQGAEYGYTF	TGCGCCAGCAGCTTGGAAGTACAGGGGGCAGAGTATGGCTACACCTTC
16	TRBV6-1	TRBJ1-2	-	TRBD1	CASSGVRTGITYGYTF	TGTGCCAGCAGTGGGGTACGGACAGGGATTACCTATGGCTACACCTTC
13	TRBV10-3	TRBJ2-3	-	-	CAISESGTDTQYF	TGTGCCATCAGTGAGTCCGGGACAGATACGCAGTATTTT
15	TRBV28	TRBJ1-2	-	-	CASSPTLGGRGGYTF	TGTGCCAGCAGCCCAACCCTCGGGGGAAGAGGAGGCTACACCTTC
16	TRBV13	TRBJ2-7	-	TRBD1	CASSPPGPGQAVEQYF	TGTGCCAGCAGCCCCCCGGGACCGGGACAGGCTGTCGAGCAGTACTTC
11	TRBV18	TRBJ2-5	-	-	CASSLESAQYF	TGTGCCAGCTCACTCGAGTCGGCCCAGTACTTC
13	TRBV19	TRBJ2-2	-	-	CASSTIATGELFF	TGTGCCAGTAGTACTATCGCCACCGGGGAGCTGTTTTTT
14	TRBV7-3	TRBJ1-6	-	TRBD1	CASSQGQGYSPLHF	TGTGCCAGCAGCCAAGGACAGGGGTACTCACCCCTCCACTTT
14	TRBV9	TRBJ2-3	-	-	CASSGRGSTDTQYF	TGTGCCAGCAGCGGCCGGGGGAGCACAGATACGCAGTATTTT
11	TRBV7-2	TRBJ2-5	few	-	CASSRRWAQYF	TGTGCCAGCAGTAGGAGATGGGCCCAGTACTTC
17	TRBV7-8	TRBJ1-4	-	TRBD1	CASSSGTGGVFGEKLFF	TGTGCCAGCAGCTCAGGGACAGGGGGCGTTTTCGGTGAAAAACTGTTTTTT
12	TRBV6-1	TRBJ1-4	-	-	CASSGVWEKLFF	TGTGCCAGCAGTGGAGTATGGGAAAAACTGTTTTTT
14	TRBV18	TRBJ2-7	once	-	CASSLPGESYEQYF	TGTGCCAGCTCACTGCCGGGGGAATCCTACGAGCAGTACTTC
15	TRBV15	TRBJ1-5	-	-	CATSRDSQSNQPQHF	TGTGCCACCAGCAGAGATAGCCAGAGCAATCAGCCCCAGCATTTT
16	TRBV18	TRBJ2-7	-	TRBD1	CASSQARQGSSYEQYF	TGTGCCAGCTCACAGGCCAGACAGGGTAGTTCCTACGAGCAGTACTTC
18	TRBV4-2	TRBJ2-5	-	-	CASSRDIRGAQYQETQYF	TGTGCCAGCAGCCGGGATATACGGGGGGCCCAGTACCAAGAGACCCAGTACTTC
16	TRBV7-3	TRBJ2-5	-	TRBD2	CASSQGRGWGRETQYF	TGTGCCAGCAGCCAAGGGAGGGGTTGGGGTCGAGAGACCCAGTACTTC
17	TRBV7-2	TRBJ2-1	once	TRBD2	CASSLASRLAAYNEQFF	TGTGCCAGCAGCCTCGCGTCGAGACTAGCGGCCTACAATGAGCAGTTCTTC
17	TRBV4-1	TRBJ2-3	-	-	CASSQDGGRGAADTQYF	TGCGCCAGCAGCCAAGACGGAGGCAGGGGGGCCGCAGATACGCAGTATTTT
16	TRBV4-2	TRBJ2-7	-	TRBD1	CASSQAVGQGAYEQYF	TGTGCCAGCAGCCAAGCCGTAGGACAGGGGGCCTACGAGCAGTACTTC
20	TRBV4-2	TRBJ2-3	-	TRBD2	CASSQDAATSGGVSTDTQYF	TGTGCCAGCAGCCAAGATGCGGCGACTAGCGGGGGGGTTAGCACAGATACGCAGTATTTT
17	TRBV15	TRBJ1-1	-	TRBD1	CATSRGGQGAPNTEAFF	TGTGCCACCAGCAGAGGGGGACAGGGGGCCCCGAACACTGAAGCTTTCTTT
14	TRBV6-1	TRBJ2-2	once	-	CASEFWGDTGELFF	TGTGCCAGCGAGTTCTGGGGGGACACCGGGGAGCTGTTTTTT
12	TRBV5-1	TRBJ2-7	-	-	CASSLQGDEQYF	TGCGCCAGCAGCTTGCAGGGCGACGAGCAGTACTTC
16	TRBV25-1	TRBJ1-4	-	TRBD1	CASSARRTGSNEKLFF	TGTGCCAGCAGTGCCCGACGGACAGGTAGTAATGAAAAACTGTTTTTT
15	TRBV5-6	TRBJ2-7	once	TRBD1	CASSLSGTGGHEQYF	TGTGCCAGCAGCTTGAGTGGTACAGGGGGCCACGAGCAGTACTTC
14	TRBV6-5	TRBJ1-6	-	TRBD1	CASSLDRQNSPLHF	TGTGCCAGCAGTCTGGACAGGCAGAATTCACCCCTCCACTTT
15	TRBV19	TRBJ1-1	-	-	CASTPPWGEITEAFF	TGTGCCAGTACCCCACCTTGGGGGGAGATCACTGAAGCTTTCTTT
14	TRBV14	TRBJ2-5	-	-	CASSQGAIPETQYF	TGTGCCAGCAGCCAAGGGGCTATCCCCGAGACCCAGTACTTC
10	TRBV18	TRBJ2-7	once	-	CASSPNEQYF	TGTGCCAGCTCACCCAACGAGCAGTACTTC
13	TRBV11-2	TRBJ1-1	-	-	CASSLGGRTEAFF	TGTGCCAGCAGCTTAGGAGGGAGGACTGAAGCTTTCTTT
14	TRBV9	TRBJ2-1	-	-	CASSVASANNEQFF	TGTGCCAGCAGCGTAGCTAGCGCTAACAATGAGCAGTTCTTC
15	TRBV4-3	TRBJ1-1	-	-	CASSQEIGREGEAFF	TGCGCCAGCAGCCAAGAGATTGGCAGGGAGGGTGAAGCTTTCTTT
17	TRBV4-1	TRBJ1-4	-	TRBD1	CASSPPPAGTGNEKLFF	TGCGCCAGCAGCCCCCCCCCGGCGGGGACAGGGAATGAAAAACTGTTTTTT